This record covers a single T cell receptor beta chain. The antigen is not known. This sample was taken from a study of cytomegalovirus exposure and HLA in healthy donors. Broader study findings: Accurate prediction of most subjects' HLA-A and HLA-B alleles from TCR beta sequences was reported. When the data were analyzed later, several of the most significant clusters appeared to be linked to common viral pathogens.

This CDR3 has 14 residues. The germline CDR1 and CDR2 sequences are MDHEN and SYDVKM. V lost 10 bases, J lost 8 bases, and 12 bases stayed unmatched. With 60 Vbeta and 13 Jbeta primers, the PCR was carried out. Assay: immunoSEQ multiplex PCR; the TCRdb copy retains only in-frame clones and omits some. This sample has tens of thousands of clones, with around 82% found just once. The clonotype was recovered from a man aged 18 to 29 in good health and CMV-seropositive. The sequenced sample was PBMCs. The chain is built from TRBV28 and TRBJ2-1; 9 bases fit TRBD1. The CDR3 nucleotides are TGTGCCATAGGAAAGAGGACAGGGGTCGATGAGCAGTTCTTC. It codes for CAIGKRTGVDEQFF.